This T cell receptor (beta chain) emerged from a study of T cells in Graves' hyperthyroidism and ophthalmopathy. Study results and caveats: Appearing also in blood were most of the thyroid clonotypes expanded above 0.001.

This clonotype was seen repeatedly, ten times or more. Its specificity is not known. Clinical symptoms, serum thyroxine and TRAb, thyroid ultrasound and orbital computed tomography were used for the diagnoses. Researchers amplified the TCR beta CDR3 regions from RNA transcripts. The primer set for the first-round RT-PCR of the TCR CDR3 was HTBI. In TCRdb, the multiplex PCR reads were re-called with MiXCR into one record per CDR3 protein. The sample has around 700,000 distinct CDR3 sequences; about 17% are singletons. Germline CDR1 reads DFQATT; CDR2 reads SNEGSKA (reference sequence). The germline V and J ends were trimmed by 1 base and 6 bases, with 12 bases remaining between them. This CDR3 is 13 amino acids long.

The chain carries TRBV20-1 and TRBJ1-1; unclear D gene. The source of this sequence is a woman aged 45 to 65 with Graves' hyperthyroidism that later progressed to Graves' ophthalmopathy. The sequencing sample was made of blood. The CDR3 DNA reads TGCAGTGCTAGAGTCAGCTTTGGGCCTGAAGCTTTCTTT. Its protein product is CSARVSFGPEAFF.